This TCR beta chain was retrieved from a study of neurological immune-mediated disorders. With regard to this clonotype: Likely a read error: the CDR3 ends without its conserved phenylalanine or tryptophan.

Each CDR3 protein is one row after TCRdb ran MiXCR on the 5' RACE reads. The table records around 23,000 distinct CDR3 sequences, around 15% of them present only once. CDR1 SGHRS and CDR2 YFSETQ come from the germline V gene. The CDR3 has 14 amino acids. The sequence was obtained from a woman in her forties with HTLV-1-associated myelopathy (HAM/TSP). Sequencing used PBMCs. The V call is TRBV5-1, the J call TRBJ2-7; D might be TRBD1 (5 bases). CDR3 DNA sequence: TGCACCAGCAGCTTATCAGGGCTCCCCTACGAGCAGTACTTA. Translating it yields CTSSLSGLPYEQYL.